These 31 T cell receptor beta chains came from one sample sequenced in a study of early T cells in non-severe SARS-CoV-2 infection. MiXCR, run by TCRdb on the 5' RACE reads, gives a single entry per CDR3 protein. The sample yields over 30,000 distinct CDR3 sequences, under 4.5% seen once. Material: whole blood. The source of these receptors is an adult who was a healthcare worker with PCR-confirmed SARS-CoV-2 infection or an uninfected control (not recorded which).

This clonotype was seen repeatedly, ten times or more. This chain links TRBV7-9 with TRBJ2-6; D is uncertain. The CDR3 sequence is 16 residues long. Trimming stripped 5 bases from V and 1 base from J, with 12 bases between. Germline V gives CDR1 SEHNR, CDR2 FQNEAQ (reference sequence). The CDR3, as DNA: TGTGCCAGCAGCGCCCTGGAACTATCTGGGGCCAACGTCCTGACTTTC. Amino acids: CASSALELSGANVLTF.

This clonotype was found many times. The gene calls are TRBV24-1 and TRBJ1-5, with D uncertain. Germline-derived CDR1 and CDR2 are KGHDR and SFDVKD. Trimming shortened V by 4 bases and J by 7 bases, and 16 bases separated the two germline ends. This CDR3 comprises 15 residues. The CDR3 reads CATSDPGRGPQPQHF. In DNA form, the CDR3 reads TGTGCCACCAGTGACCCCGGCCGAGGGCCCCAGCCCCAGCATTTT.

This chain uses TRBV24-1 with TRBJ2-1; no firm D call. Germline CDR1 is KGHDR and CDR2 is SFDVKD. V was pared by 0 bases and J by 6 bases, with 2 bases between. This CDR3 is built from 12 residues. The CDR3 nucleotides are TGTGCCACCAGTGATTTGGTCAATGAGCAGTTCTTC. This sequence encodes CATSDLVNEQFF.

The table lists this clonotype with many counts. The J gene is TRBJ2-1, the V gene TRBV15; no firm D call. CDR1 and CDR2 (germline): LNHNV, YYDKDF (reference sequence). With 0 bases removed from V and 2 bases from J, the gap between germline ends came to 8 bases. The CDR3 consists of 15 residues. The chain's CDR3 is CATSRDKATYNEQFF. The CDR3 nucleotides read TGTGCCACCAGCAGAGATAAAGCGACCTACAATGAGCAGTTCTTC.

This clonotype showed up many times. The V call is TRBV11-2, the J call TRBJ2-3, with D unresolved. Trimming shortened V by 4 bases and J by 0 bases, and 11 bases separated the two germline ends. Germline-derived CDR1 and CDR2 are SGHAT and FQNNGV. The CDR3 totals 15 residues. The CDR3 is CASSSPRRSTDTQYF. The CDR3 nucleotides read TGTGCCAGCAGCTCCCCCCGGCGGAGCACAGATACGCAGTATTTT.

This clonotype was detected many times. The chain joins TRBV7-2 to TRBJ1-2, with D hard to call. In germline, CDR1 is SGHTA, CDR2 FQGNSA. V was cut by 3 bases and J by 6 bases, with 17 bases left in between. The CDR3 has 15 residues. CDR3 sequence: CASSLVPQAQNGYTF. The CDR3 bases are TGTGCCAGCAGCTTGGTGCCTCAGGCCCAGAATGGCTACACCTTC.

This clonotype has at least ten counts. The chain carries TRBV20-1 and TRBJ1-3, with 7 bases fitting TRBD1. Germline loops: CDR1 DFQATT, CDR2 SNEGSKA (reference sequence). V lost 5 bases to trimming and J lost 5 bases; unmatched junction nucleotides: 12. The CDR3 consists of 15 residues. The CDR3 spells CSALPEGTARNTIYF. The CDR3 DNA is TGCAGTGCTCTACCGGAGGGGACAGCCCGAAACACCATATATTTT.

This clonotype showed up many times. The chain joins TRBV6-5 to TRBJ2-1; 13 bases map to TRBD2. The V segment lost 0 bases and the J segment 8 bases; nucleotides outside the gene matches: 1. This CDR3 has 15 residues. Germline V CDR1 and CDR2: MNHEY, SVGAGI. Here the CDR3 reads CASSYSTSGRYEQFF. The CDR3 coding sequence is TGTGCCAGCAGTTACTCGACTAGCGGGAGGTATGAGCAGTTCTTC.

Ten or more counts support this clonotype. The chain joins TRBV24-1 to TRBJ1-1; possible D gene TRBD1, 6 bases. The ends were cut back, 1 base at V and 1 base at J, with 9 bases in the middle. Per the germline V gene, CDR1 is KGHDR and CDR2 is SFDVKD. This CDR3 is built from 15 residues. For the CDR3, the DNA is TGTGCCACCAGTGATTTCAGGGGCCGGAACACTGAAGCTTTCTTT. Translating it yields CATSDFRGRNTEAFF.

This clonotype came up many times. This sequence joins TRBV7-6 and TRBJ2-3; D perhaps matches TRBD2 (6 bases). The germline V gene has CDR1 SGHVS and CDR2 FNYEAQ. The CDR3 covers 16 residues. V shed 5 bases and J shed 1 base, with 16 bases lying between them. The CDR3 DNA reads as TGTGCCAGCAGCACCCCGCCGGGACTCCGCACAGATACGCAGTATTTT. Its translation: CASSTPPGLRTDTQYF.

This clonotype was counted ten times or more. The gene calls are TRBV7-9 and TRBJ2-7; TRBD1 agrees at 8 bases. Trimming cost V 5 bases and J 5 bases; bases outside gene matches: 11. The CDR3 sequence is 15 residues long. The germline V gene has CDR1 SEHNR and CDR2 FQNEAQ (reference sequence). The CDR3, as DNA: TGTGCCAGCAGCCAAGACAGGGGTTCCTATAACGAGCAGTACTTC. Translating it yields CASSQDRGSYNEQYF.

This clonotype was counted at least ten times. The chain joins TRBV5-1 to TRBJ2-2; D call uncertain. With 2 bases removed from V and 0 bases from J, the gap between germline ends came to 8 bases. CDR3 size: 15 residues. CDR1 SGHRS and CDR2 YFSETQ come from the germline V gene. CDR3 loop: CASSLRQSNTGELFF. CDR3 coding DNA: TGCGCCAGCAGCTTACGACAATCGAACACCGGGGAGCTGTTTTTT. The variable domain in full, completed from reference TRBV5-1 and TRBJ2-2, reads KAGVTQTPRYLIKTRGQQVTLSCSPISGHRSVSWYQQTPGQGLQFLFEYFSETQRNKGNFPGRFSGRQFSNSRSEMNVSTLELGDSALYLCASSLRQSNTGELFFGEGSRLTVL.

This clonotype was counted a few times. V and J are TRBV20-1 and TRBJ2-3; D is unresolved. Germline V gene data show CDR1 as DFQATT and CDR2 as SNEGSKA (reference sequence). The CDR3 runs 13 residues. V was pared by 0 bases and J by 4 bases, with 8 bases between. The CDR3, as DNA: TGCAGTGCTAGAGATAGGGTCTCAGATACGCAGTATTTT. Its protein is CSARDRVSDTQYF.

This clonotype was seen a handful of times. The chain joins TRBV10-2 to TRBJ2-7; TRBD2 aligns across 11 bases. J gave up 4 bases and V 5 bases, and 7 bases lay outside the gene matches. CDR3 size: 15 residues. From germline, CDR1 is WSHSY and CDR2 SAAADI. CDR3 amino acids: CASSNPGLAAYEQYF. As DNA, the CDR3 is TGCGCCAGCAGTAACCCGGGACTAGCGGCTTACGAGCAGTACTTC.

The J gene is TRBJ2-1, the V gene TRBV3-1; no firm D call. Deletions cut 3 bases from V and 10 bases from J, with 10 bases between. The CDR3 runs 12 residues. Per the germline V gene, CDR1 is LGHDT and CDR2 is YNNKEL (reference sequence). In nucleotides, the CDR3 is TGTGCCAGCAGCCAGGCCCGTACGGAGCAGTTCTTC. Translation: CASSQARTEQFF.

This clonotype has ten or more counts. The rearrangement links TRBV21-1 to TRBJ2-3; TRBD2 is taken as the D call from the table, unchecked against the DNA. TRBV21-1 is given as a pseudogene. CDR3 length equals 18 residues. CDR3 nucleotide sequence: TGTGCCAGCAGCAATGAAGGACTAGCGGGGGTCTGCACAGATACGCAGTATTTT. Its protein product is CASSNEGLAGVCTDTQYF.

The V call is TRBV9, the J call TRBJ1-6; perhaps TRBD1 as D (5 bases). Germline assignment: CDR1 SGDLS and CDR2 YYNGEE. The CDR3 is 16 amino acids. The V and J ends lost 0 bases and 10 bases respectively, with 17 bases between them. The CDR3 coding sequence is TGTGCCAGCAGCGTAGATGCGGCAGGGAGTACATCACCCCTCCACTTT. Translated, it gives CASSVDAAGSTSPLHF. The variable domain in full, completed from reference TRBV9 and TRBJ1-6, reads DSGVTQTPKHLITATGQRVTLRCSPRSGDLSVYWYQQSLDQGLQFLIQYYNGEERAKGNILERFSAQQFPDLHSELNLSSLELGDSALYFCASSVDAAGSTSPLHFGNGTRLTVT.

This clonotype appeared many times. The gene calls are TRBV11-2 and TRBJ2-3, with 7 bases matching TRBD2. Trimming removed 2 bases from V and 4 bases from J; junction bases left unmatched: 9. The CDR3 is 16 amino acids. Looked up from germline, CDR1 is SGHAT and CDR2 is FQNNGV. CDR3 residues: CASSLSGGSRADTQYF. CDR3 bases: TGTGCCAGCAGCTTATCAGGCGGGAGTAGGGCAGATACGCAGTATTTT.

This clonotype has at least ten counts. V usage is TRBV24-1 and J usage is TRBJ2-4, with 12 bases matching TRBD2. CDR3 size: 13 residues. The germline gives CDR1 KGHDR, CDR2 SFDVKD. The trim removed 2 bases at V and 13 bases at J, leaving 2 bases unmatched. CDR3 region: CATSDSGLAGQYF. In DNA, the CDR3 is TGTGCCACCAGTGATTCTGGACTAGCGGGACAGTACTTC.

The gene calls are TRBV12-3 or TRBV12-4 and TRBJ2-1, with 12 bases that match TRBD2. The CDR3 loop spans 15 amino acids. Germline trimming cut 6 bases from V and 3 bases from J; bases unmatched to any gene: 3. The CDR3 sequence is CASSILAGGYNEQFF. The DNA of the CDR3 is TGTGCCAGCAGCATACTAGCGGGAGGCTACAATGAGCAGTTCTTC.

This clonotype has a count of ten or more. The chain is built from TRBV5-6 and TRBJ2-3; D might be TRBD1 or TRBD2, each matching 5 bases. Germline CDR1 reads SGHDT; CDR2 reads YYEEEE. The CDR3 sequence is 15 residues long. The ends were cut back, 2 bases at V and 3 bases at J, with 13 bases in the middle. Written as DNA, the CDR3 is TGTGCCAGCAGCTTACGGACACGCGGGACAGATACGCAGTATTTT. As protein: CASSLRTRGTDTQYF. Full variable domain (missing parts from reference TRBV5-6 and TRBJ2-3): DAGVTQSPTHLIKTRGQQVTLRCSPKSGHDTVSWYQQALGQGPQFIFQYYEEEERQRGNFPDRFSGHQFPNYSSELNVNALLLGDSALYLCASSLRTRGTDTQYFGPGTRLTVL.

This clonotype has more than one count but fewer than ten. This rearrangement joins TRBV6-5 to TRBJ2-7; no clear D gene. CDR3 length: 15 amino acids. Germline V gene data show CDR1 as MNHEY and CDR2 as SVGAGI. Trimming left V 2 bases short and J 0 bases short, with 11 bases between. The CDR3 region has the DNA TGTGCCAGCAGTTACAGCAACCTAGGCTCCTACGAGCAGTACTTC. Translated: CASSYSNLGSYEQYF.

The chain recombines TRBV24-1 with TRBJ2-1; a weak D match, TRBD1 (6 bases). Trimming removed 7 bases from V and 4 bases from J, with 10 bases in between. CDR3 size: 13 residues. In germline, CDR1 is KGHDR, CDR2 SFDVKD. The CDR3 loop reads CATRGQVYNEQFF. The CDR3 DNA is TGTGCCACCAGGGGACAAGTATACAATGAGCAGTTCTTC.

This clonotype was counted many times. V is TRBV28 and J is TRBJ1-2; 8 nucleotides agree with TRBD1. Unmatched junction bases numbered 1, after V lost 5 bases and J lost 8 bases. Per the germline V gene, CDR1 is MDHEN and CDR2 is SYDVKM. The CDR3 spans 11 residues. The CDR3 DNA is TGTGCCAGCAGTACAGGGGGAGGCTACACCTTC. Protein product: CASSTGGGYTF.

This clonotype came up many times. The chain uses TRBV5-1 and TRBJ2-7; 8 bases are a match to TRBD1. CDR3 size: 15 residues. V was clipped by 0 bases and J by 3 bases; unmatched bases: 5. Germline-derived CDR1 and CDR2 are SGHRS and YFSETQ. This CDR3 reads CASSLVGGQGYEQYF. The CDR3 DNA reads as TGCGCCAGCAGCTTGGTGGGCGGACAGGGCTACGAGCAGTACTTC.

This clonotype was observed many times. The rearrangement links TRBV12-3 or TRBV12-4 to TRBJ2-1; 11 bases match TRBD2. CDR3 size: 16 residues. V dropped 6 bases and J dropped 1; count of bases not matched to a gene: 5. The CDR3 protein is CASSTTSGRSYNEQFF. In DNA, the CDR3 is TGTGCCAGCAGCACCACTAGCGGGAGATCCTACAATGAGCAGTTCTTC.

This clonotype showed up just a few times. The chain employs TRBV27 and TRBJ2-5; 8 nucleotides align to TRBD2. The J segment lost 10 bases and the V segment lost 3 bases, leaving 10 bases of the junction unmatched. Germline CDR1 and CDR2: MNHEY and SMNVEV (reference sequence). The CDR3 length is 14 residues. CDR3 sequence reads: CASSLGGGLQGQYF. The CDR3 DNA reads TGTGCCAGCAGTTTGGGCGGGGGGCTCCAAGGCCAGTACTTC.

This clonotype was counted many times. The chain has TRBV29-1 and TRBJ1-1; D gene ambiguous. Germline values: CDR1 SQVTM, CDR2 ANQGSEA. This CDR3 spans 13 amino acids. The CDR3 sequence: CRAALHLNTEAFF. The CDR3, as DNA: TGCAGAGCCGCGCTACACTTGAACACTGAAGCTTTCTTT.

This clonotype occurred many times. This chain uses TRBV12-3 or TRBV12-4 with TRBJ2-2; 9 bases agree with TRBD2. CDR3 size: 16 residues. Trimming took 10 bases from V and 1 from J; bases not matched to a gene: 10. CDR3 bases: TGTGCCACTAGAACCCTAGCGGGGTGGAACACCGGGGAGCTGTTTTTT. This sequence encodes CATRTLAGWNTGELFF.

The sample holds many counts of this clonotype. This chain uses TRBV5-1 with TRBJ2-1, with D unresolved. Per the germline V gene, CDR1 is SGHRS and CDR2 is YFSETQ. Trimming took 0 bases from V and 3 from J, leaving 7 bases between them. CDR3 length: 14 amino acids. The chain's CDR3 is CASSLGQVYNEQFF. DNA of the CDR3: TGCGCCAGCAGCTTGGGACAAGTCTACAATGAGCAGTTCTTC.

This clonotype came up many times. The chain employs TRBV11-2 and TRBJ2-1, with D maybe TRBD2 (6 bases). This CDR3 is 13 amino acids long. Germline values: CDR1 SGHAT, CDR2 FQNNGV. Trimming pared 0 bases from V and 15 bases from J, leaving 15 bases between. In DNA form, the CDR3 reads TGTGCCAGCAGCTTAGAATTGGGAGGACATCGGTTCTTC. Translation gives CASSLELGGHRFF.